The clone carrying this T cell receptor beta chain appeared once. The antigen is unknown. Stated time point: peripheral blood 6 weeks after treatment start. This sample stems from a study of PD-L1 blockade in urothelial cancer. Study in general: The median T cell count in blood samples was around 150,000. Study observations and caveats: Patients with below-median pretreatment blood clonality survived longer.

TCRdb's table, derived via immunoSEQ multiplex PCR, lists solely in-frame clones and lacks some. This table holds about 76,000 clones, about 91% found once. The V segment lost 2 bases and the J segment 0 bases; nucleotides outside the gene matches: 4. The CDR3 is made up of 17 amino acids. Per germline, CDR1 GTSNPN and CDR2 SVGIG (reference sequence). This sequence was found in a woman older than 75 with urothelial cancer. This chain connects TRBV30 to TRBJ2-6, with 10 bases identical to TRBD1. Sequences were derived from PBMCs, sampled around atezolizumab (anti-PD-L1) treatment. The CDR3 bases are TGTGCCTGGAGTTCCAGGACAGGGGGCTCTGGGGCCAACGTCCTGACTTTC. Its translation is CAWSSRTGGSGANVLTF. Full variable domain (outside the CDR3, taken from reference TRBV30 and TRBJ2-6): SQTIHQWPATLVQPVGSPLSLECTVEGTSNPNLYWYRQAAGRGLQLLFYSVGIGQISSEVPQNLSASRPQDRQFILSSKKLLLSDSGFYLCAWSSRTGGSGANVLTFGAGSRLTVL.